Listed here is a single TCR beta chain. The antigen is not known. This sample stems from a study of cytomegalovirus exposure and HLA in healthy donors. Overall study: About 200 million T cells yielded 100 million or so unique TCR beta sequences in earlier analysis. Whole-study results and caveats: A later analysis showed HLA-associated TCR beta chains outstripping equally common others in clonal expansion.

The PCR ran on 60 Vbeta and 13 Jbeta primers. Sequencing used immunoSEQ multiplex PCR; TCRdb keeps in-frame clones, though not all of them. The table records about 200,000 clones, about four fifths of them present only once. Sequenced: PBMCs. The receptor was derived from a young woman in good health and CMV-seronegative.

The CDR3 protein is CASNPGGASGRTADTQYF. The CDR3 DNA follows: TGTGCCAGCAATCCCGGAGGAGCTAGCGGGAGAACAGCAGATACGCAGTATTTT. The rearrangement joins TRBV2 to TRBJ2-3; 10 bases match TRBD2. V shed 7 bases, J shed 4 bases, and the junction held 17 bases outside the gene matches. Germline V gene data show CDR1 as SNHLY and CDR2 as FYNNEI. The CDR3 spans 18 residues.